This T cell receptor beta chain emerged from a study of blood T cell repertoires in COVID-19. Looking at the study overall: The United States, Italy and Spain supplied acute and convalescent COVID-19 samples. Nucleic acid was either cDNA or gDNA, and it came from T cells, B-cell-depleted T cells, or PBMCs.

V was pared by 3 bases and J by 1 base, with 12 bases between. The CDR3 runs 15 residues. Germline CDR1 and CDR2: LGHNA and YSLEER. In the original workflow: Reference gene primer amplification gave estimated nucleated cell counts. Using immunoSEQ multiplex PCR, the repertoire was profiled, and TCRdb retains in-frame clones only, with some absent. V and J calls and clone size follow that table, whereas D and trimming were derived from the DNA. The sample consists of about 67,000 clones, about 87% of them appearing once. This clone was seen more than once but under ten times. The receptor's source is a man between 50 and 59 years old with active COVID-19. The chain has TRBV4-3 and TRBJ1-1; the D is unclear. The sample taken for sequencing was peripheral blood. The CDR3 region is CASSHNPGSNTEAFF. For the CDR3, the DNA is TGCGCCAGCAGCCATAATCCGGGATCGAACACTGAAGCTTTCTTT.